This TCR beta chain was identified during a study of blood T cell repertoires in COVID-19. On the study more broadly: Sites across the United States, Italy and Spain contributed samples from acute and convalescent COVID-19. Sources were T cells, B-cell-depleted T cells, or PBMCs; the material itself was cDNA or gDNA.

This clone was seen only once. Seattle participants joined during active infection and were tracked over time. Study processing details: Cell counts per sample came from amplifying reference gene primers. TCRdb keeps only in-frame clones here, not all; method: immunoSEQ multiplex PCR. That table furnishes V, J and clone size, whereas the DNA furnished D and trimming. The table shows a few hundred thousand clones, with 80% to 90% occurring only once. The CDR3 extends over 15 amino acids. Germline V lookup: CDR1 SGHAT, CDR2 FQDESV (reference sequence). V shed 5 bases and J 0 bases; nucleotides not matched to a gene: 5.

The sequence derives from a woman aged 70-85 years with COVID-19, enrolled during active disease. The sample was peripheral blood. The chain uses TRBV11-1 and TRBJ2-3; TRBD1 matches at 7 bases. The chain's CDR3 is CASSRTGTSTDTQYF. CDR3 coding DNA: TGTGCCAGCAGCCGGACAGGAACTAGCACAGATACGCAGTATTTT.